The 23 T cell receptor beta chains in this list originate from one sample, sequenced in a study of beta chain features in type 1 diabetes. Expressed TCRB transcripts were sequenced, since all the RNA that had been isolated was reverse transcribed. Repertoires were generated with immunoSEQ multiplex PCR, while TCRdb's copy carries only in-frame clones and drops some. The table records around 250,000 clones, less than 15% of them present only once. The specimen was naive CD4+ T cells from blood. These receptors all stem from a woman aged 40 to 50 in good health.

This clone was seen more than once but under ten times. This sequence joins TRBV29-1 and TRBJ1-2; the D is unclear. V lost 5 bases and J 6 bases, leaving 13 bases between the germline ends. The CDR3 covers 12 residues. In germline, CDR1 is SQVTM, CDR2 ANQGSEA. CDR3 residues: CSVFSINDGYTF. In nucleotides, the CDR3 is TGCAGCGTTTTCTCTATAAACGATGGCTACACCTTC.

In its sample, this clone was seen a few times. Relative to the germline gene, one junction end is altered; a read error may explain this. The V call is TRBV19, the J call TRBJ2-1, with a possible D match to TRBD2 (5 bases). CDR3 length: 13 residues. CDR1 is LNHDA, CDR2 SQIVND, per germline (reference sequence). As DNA, the CDR3 is TGTGCCAGTACCCCGGACTCCGACAATGAGCAGTTCTTC. Protein: CASTPDSDNEQFF.

This clone was observed a few times. V usage is TRBV7-2 and J usage is TRBJ1-2; TRBD1 aligns across 10 bases. Germline V gene data show CDR1 as SGHTA and CDR2 as FQGNSA. J gave up 7 bases and V 2 bases, and 4 bases lay outside the gene matches. This CDR3 comprises 14 residues. The CDR3 is CASSLYGTGVGYTF. CDR3 DNA: TGTGCCAGCAGCTTATACGGGACAGGGGTTGGCTACACCTTC. The variable domain in full, with the rest retrieved from reference TRBV7-2 and TRBJ1-2, is GAGVSQSPSNKVTEKGKDVELRCDPISGHTALYWYRQSLGQGLEFLIYFQGNSAPDKSGLPSDRFSAERTGGSVSTLTIQRTQQEDSAVYLCASSLYGTGVGYTFGSGTRLTVV.

The rearrangement joins TRBV6-1 to TRBJ2-2, with D possibly being TRBD1 (6 bases). The CDR3 spans 14 residues. Germline V gene lookup returns CDR1 MNHNS and CDR2 SASEGT. V lost 6 bases to trimming and J lost 5 bases, with 13 bases between them. The CDR3 here is CASSAKTGTGELFF. As DNA, the CDR3 is TGTGCCAGCAGCGCAAAGACAGGAACCGGGGAGCTGTTTTTT.

This clone turned up a few times. This chain uses TRBV7-9 with TRBJ1-6, with TRBD1 identical over 7 bases. Trimming at V came to 3 bases and at J to 7 bases, leaving 9 bases not matched to a gene. The CDR3 consists of 16 residues. The germline V gene has CDR1 SEHNR and CDR2 FQNEAQ (reference sequence). In DNA, the CDR3 is TGTGCCAGCAGCTTGCCGCGGACAGGTCCCAATTCACCCCTCCACTTT. This sequence encodes CASSLPRTGPNSPLHF.

This clone has more than one count but fewer than ten. The chain uses TRBV7-8 and TRBJ1-5, with 7 bases fitting TRBD1. V lost 0 bases, J lost 0 bases, and 11 bases stayed unmatched. CDR3 size: 19 residues. The germline CDR1 and CDR2 sequences are SGHVS and FQNEAQ. The DNA of the CDR3 is TGTGCCAGCAGCTTAGCGATTGGGACAGCCGGTCATAGCAATCAGCCCCAGCATTTT. This encodes CASSLAIGTAGHSNQPQHF.

The rearrangement links TRBV6-5 to TRBJ1-6; TRBD1 aligns across 7 bases. V dropped 9 bases and J dropped 6; count of bases not matched to a gene: 5. Germline-derived CDR1 and CDR2 are MNHEY and SVGAGI. The CDR3 is 13 residues long. The CDR3 nucleotides read TGTGCCAGTAGAACAGGGGTTAATTCACCCCTCCACTTT. Protein: CASRTGVNSPLHF.

The table lists this clone with many counts. The gene calls are TRBV10-3 and TRBJ2-1; D is unclear. V lost 3 bases and J lost 8, with 5 bases in between. Germline CDR1 reads ENHRY; CDR2 reads SYGVKD. The CDR3 runs 11 residues. This chain's CDR3 is CAISDPDEQFF. For the CDR3, the DNA is TGTGCCATCAGTGACCCCGATGAGCAGTTCTTC.

Only a few counts were recorded for this clone. The chain combines TRBV25-1 with TRBJ1-1; D unresolved. Germline assignment: CDR1 MGHDK and CDR2 SYGVNS. The CDR3 runs to 15 residues. V lost 3 bases, J lost 7 bases, and 18 bases lay in between. The CDR3 nucleotides read TGTGCCAGCAGTGACCCGGGAGGTACGTATAGTGAAGCTTTCTTT. It specifies CASSDPGGTYSEAFF. The full variable domain, its missing parts supplied by reference TRBV25-1 and TRBJ1-1, is EADIYQTPRYLVIGTGKKITLECSQTMGHDKMYWYQQDPGMELHLIHYSYGVNSTEKGDLSSESTVSRIRTEHFPLTLESARPSHTSQYLCASSDPGGTYSEAFFGQGTRLTVV.

This chain joins TRBV2 and TRBJ2-1; D may be TRBD2 (7 bases). Germline CDR1 and CDR2: SNHLY and FYNNEI. This CDR3 spans 12 amino acids. V gave up 6 bases and J gave up 7 bases, with 10 bases separating them. This CDR3 is CASRGGGNEQFF. The DNA for the CDR3 is TGTGCCAGCAGGGGAGGGGGAAATGAGCAGTTCTTC.

This clone occurred a few times. The chain uses TRBV18 and TRBJ2-5; 7 bases align to TRBD1. This CDR3 is built from 15 residues. V dropped 3 bases and J dropped 1; count of bases not matched to a gene: 5. The germline V gene encodes CDR1 KGHSH and CDR2 LQKENI. The CDR3 reads CASSPRTGLQETQYF. DNA of the CDR3: TGTGCCAGCTCACCCAGGACAGGCCTCCAAGAGACCCAGTACTTC. Combining the CDR3 with reference TRBV18 and TRBJ2-5 gives the whole variable domain NAGVMQNPRHLVRRRGQEARLRCSPMKGHSHVYWYRQLPEEGLKFMVYLQKENIIDESGMPKERFSAEFPKEGPSILRIQQVVRGDSAAYFCASSPRTGLQETQYFGPGTRLLVL.

The rearrangement uses TRBV11-2 and TRBJ2-3, with D unresolved. The V gene's germline CDR1 is SGHAT and CDR2 FQNNGV. V was pared by 5 bases and J by 10 bases, with 10 bases between. The CDR3 totals 11 residues. The CDR3 nucleotides are TGTGCCAGCAGCCCCCGCGATCCGCAGTATTTT. Translated, it gives CASSPRDPQYF.

On this clone itself: Other DNA sequences in this specimen translate into the identical CDR3. The chain combines TRBV19 with TRBJ2-7; TRBD1 matches 10 bases. The germline CDR1 and CDR2 sequences are LNHDA and SQIVND (reference sequence). The CDR3 sequence is 15 residues long. V gave up 6 bases and J gave up 0 bases; unmatched junction bases: 5. The CDR3 loop reads CASSDRGRSSYEQYF. The DNA of the CDR3 is TGTGCCAGTAGCGACAGGGGGCGAAGCTCCTACGAGCAGTACTTC.

This clone was seen only a few times. V gene TRBV9 combines with J gene TRBJ1-6; unclear D gene. The CDR3 runs 16 residues. Germline V gives CDR1 SGDLS, CDR2 YYNGEE. The ends were cut back, 1 base at V and 0 bases at J, with 8 bases in the middle. The CDR3 spells CASSVKKSSYNSPLHF. CDR3 DNA: TGTGCCAGCAGCGTAAAAAAGAGCTCCTATAATTCACCCCTCCACTTT.

The table lists this clone with a few counts. This chain joins TRBV7-2 and TRBJ2-5; 12 nucleotides agree with TRBD2. Germline lookup yields CDR1 SGHTA and CDR2 FQGNSA. The trim removed 1 base at V and 7 bases at J, leaving 7 bases unmatched. The CDR3 has 16 residues. The CDR3 DNA is TGTGCCAGCAGCTTAGTTGGACTAGCGGGAAAGGGGACCCAGTACTTC. Encoded protein: CASSLVGLAGKGTQYF.

This clone was seen only a few times. V and J are TRBV5-1 and TRBJ2-2; possible D gene TRBD2, 5 bases. The CDR3 sequence is 13 residues long. V was cut by 7 bases and J by 1 base, with 8 bases left in between. Germline V gene lookup returns CDR1 SGHRS and CDR2 YFSETQ. The CDR3 DNA is TGCGCCAGCGGAGGTTGGAACACCGGGGAGCTGTTTTTT. It yields the protein CASGGWNTGELFF.

This chain joins TRBV19 and TRBJ1-5; TRBD1 matches at 8 bases. The CDR3 covers 13 residues. CDR1 is LNHDA, CDR2 SQIVND, per germline (reference sequence). Trimming cost V 9 bases and J 3 bases; bases outside gene matches: 4. CDR3 residues: CASGDRPNQPQHF. In DNA, the CDR3 is TGTGCCAGCGGGGACAGGCCCAATCAGCCCCAGCATTTT.

This chain joins TRBV5-4 and TRBJ1-2, with D perhaps matching TRBD1 (5 bases). V was trimmed by 4 bases and J by 5 bases, leaving 9 bases between them. The germline V gene encodes CDR1 SGHNT and CDR2 YYREEE (reference sequence). This CDR3 region has 12 residues. CDR3 protein: CASSKRGYGYTF. As DNA, the CDR3 is TGTGCCAGCAGCAAACGGGGGTATGGCTACACCTTC.

This clone was seen a handful of times. The J gene is TRBJ2-3, the V gene TRBV5-1, with D tentatively TRBD2 (6 bases). This CDR3 region has 15 residues. The V and J ends lost 4 bases and 1 base respectively, with 13 bases between them. Looked up from germline, CDR1 is SGHRS and CDR2 is YFSETQ. CDR3 protein: CASSLSWGGTDTQYF. DNA of the CDR3: TGCGCCAGCAGCCTGTCATGGGGGGGCACAGATACGCAGTATTTT.

The chain has TRBV25-1 and TRBJ1-3; 7 bases are shared with TRBD1. The V and J ends lost 7 bases and 0 bases, in that order; junction bases with no gene match: 6. CDR1 MGHDK and CDR2 SYGVNS come from the germline V gene. The CDR3 has 15 residues. CDR3 sequence reads: CASTSTGTSGNTIYF. The CDR3 coding sequence is TGTGCCAGCACCTCGACAGGGACCTCTGGAAACACCATATATTTT.

This clone showed up just a few times. J is TRBJ2-1 and V is TRBV10-3; 8 positions match TRBD2. The germline CDR1 and CDR2 sequences are ENHRY and SYGVKD. This CDR3 region has 11 residues. V trimming: 3 bases; J trimming: 15 bases; junction bases outside the gene matches: 4. CDR3: CAISDGGGLFF. DNA for the CDR3: TGTGCCATCAGTGACGGCGGGGGGCTGTTCTTC.

This clone showed up just a few times. V and J are TRBV11-2 and TRBJ2-5, with TRBD2 identical over 11 bases. CDR3 length: 16 amino acids. V shed 1 base and J 2 bases; nucleotides not matched to a gene: 3. CDR1 is SGHAT, CDR2 FQNNGV, per germline. CDR3 region: CASSLAGLAVQETQYF. The DNA for the CDR3 is TGTGCCAGCAGCTTAGCGGGACTAGCGGTTCAAGAGACCCAGTACTTC.

This clone has just a few counts. CDR3: CASSSGQGGHQPQHF. The CDR3 DNA follows: TGTGCCAGCTCATCCGGACAGGGAGGTCATCAGCCCCAGCATTTT. The chain links TRBV18 to TRBJ1-5; 8 bases fit TRBD1. The germline gives CDR1 KGHSH, CDR2 LQKENI. This CDR3 is 15 amino acids long. J gave up 5 bases and V 5 bases, and 8 bases lay outside the gene matches.